What follows is one TCR beta chain and its context. Its binding antigen is unknown. Nothing much larger sits one base from this clone, and base qualities are not available. The CDR3 contains 12 residues, cysteine and phenylalanine counted. CDR3 DNA is the only sequence kept; it has 36 bases, read in frame from the first base. Trimming takes 7 bases from V and 7 bases from J, and the germline ends sit 13 bases apart. From the germline V gene, CDR1 is SNHLY and CDR2 is FYNNEI. These data originate in a study of blood T cell repertoires in COVID-19 (dated by TCRdb to 2020 to 2021). For the study in its entirety: Samples from collaborators originated in the United States, Italy and Spain and spanned both the acute and convalescent phases of COVID-19. The prospective study material was composed of cDNA or gDNA derived from T cells, B-cell-depleted T cells, or PBMCs. Deeply sampled blood TCRbeta repertoires from subjects exposed to, actively infected with, or recovered from COVID-19 were included in the dataset. The repertoires were released in a freely available public database meant as a resource for research on the immune response to SARS-CoV-2. Samples were obtained from the ongoing ImmuneRACE study (first 160 participants) and from some 1,300 subjects provided by 6 global collaborators. Nearly every sample came with metadata listing a de-identified subject ID, COVID-19 status, age in years and sex. Where available, HLA class I and class II types were taken from metadata supplied by the sample provider and were not determined by assay-based typing. The study at large found these results: How much clinical and demographic metadata was included differed by source and by participant, and the metadata was provided uncurated.

The collaborating institutions used their own protocols to collect whole blood in K2EDTA tubes. Collaborator samples were shipped for TCRbeta analysis as frozen whole blood, isolated PBMCs, or DNA extracted from either sample type. TCRbeta CDR3 regions were amplified from genomic DNA using the immunoSEQ Assay, a bias-controlled multiplex PCR. The published analysis was carried out like this. Within the assay, amplification of reference gene primers was used to estimate how many nucleated cells each sample contained. To quantify the absolute abundance of each unique TCRbeta CDR3 rearrangement, sequence reads were collapsed and filtered. Productive Simpson clonality was computed per sample as the square root of Simpson's diversity index over productive rearrangements. Held by TCRdb, this immuneACCESS table contains in-frame sequences only and omits some clones. Under half of the omission traces to an unresolved V gene where checked; the cause of the rest is unknown. The V and J calls and clone size were taken over from that table, and D and trimming were inferred from the DNA. This sample comprises about 200,000 clones, approximately 87% of them detected only once. Roughly 0.78% of the sample is in the top ten clones.

This TCR was recovered from a woman in her 70s with acute or convalescent COVID-19. The specimen was peripheral blood. The rearrangement joined TRBV2 to TRBJ1-1, with no D gene named confidently. For the CDR3, the sequence is CASTQSNREAFF. Here is the DNA: TGTGCCAGCACTCAGTCAAACCGTGAAGCTTTCTTT.